Below, 29 T cell receptor beta chains from the same sample are listed, as sequenced in a study of T-cell memory formation after mild COVID-19. TCRdb re-called the 5' RACE reads with MiXCR, one entry per CDR3 protein. This sample has 25,000 to 35,000 distinct CDR3 sequences; just under 7.5% occur once, and the top ten carry 12% to 15%. The sample comprised PBMCs or a T cell subset sorted from them (not recorded which). These receptors were taken from an adult woman who had mild COVID-19 (a few samples of this study predate the infection). Cell type and time point are not known.

This clonotype occurred many times. V gene TRBV18 combines with J gene TRBJ1-5; the D gene is possibly TRBD1 (5 bases). Trimming left V 3 bases short and J 0 bases short, with 9 bases between. CDR3 length equals 15 residues. The germline V gene encodes CDR1 KGHSH and CDR2 LQKENI. Here the CDR3 reads CASSPSGPSNQPQHF. DNA of the CDR3: TGTGCCAGCTCACCCTCGGGGCCTAGCAATCAGCCCCAGCATTTT.

In its sample, this clonotype was seen many times. The genes are TRBV11-2 and TRBJ2-7; no firm D call. CDR3 size: 13 residues. The germline V gene has CDR1 SGHAT and CDR2 FQNNGV. Trimming took off 2 bases at V and 1 base at J, with 6 bases between the two ends. The DNA for the CDR3 is TGTGCCAGCAGCTTACCACAGTCCTACGAGCAGTACTTC. Protein: CASSLPQSYEQYF.

This clonotype was counted ten times or more. V and J are TRBV2 and TRBJ2-7, with 7 bases aligning to TRBD1. Trimming removed 1 base from V and 1 base from J; junction bases left unmatched: 1. This CDR3 comprises 14 residues. In germline, CDR1 is SNHLY, CDR2 FYNNEI. This CDR3 is CASSEGDSSYEQYF. CDR3 in DNA: TGTGCCAGCAGTGAAGGGGACAGTTCCTACGAGCAGTACTTC.

Ten or more counts support this clonotype. V and J are TRBV24-1 and TRBJ2-4; D unclear. Per germline, CDR1 KGHDR and CDR2 SFDVKD. V was clipped by 4 bases and J by 6 bases, with 9 bases between them. This CDR3 has 13 amino acids. CDR3 sequence: CATSDQTVNIQYF. Written as DNA, the CDR3 is TGTGCCACCAGTGACCAGACGGTAAACATTCAGTACTTC.

This clonotype was seen repeatedly, ten times or more. The genes are TRBV5-1 and TRBJ1-2; D unresolved. The germline V gene encodes CDR1 SGHRS and CDR2 YFSETQ. CDR3 length: 14 amino acids. The V and J ends lost 0 bases and 9 bases respectively, with 15 bases between them. CDR3 bases: TGCGCCAGCAGCTTGGCTTCTCAAAGCGGTAGCTACACCTTC. Its protein is CASSLASQSGSYTF. The complete variable domain, with remaining parts taken from reference TRBV5-1 and TRBJ1-2, reads KAGVTQTPRYLIKTRGQQVTLSCSPISGHRSVSWYQQTPGQGLQFLFEYFSETQRNKGNFPGRFSGRQFSNSRSEMNVSTLELGDSALYLCASSLASQSGSYTFGSGTRLTVV.

This clonotype is judged medium-sized. The chain links TRBV4-2 to TRBJ2-1, with D possibly matching TRBD1 (6 bases). Germline V gene lookup returns CDR1 LGHNA and CDR2 YNFKEQ. V dropped 1 base and J dropped 2 bases, with 15 bases sitting between them. This CDR3 comprises 17 residues. The CDR3 spells CASSQGGQGSTYNEQFF. DNA for the CDR3: TGTGCCAGCAGCCAAGGGGGGCAGGGGTCTACCTACAATGAGCAGTTCTTC.

In this sample, this clonotype turned up a few times. The rearrangement uses TRBV5-6 and TRBJ1-3; D possibly corresponds to TRBD1 (5 bases). V gave up 0 bases and J gave up 3 bases, with 7 bases separating them. Germline V gene sequence: CDR1 SGHDT, CDR2 YYEEEE. CDR3 length: 14 amino acids. CDR3 in amino acids: CASSLVGDGNTIYF. CDR3 nucleotide sequence: TGTGCCAGCAGCTTGGTGGGGGATGGAAACACCATATATTTT.

This clonotype appeared many times. This rearrangement joins TRBV5-1 to TRBJ1-2; TRBD1 matches at 10 bases. Germline lookup yields CDR1 SGHRS and CDR2 YFSETQ. The CDR3 has 14 residues. The J segment lost 6 bases and the V segment lost 7 bases, leaving 9 bases of the junction unmatched. The CDR3 protein is CASHTTGTGDGYTF. The CDR3 coding sequence is TGCGCCAGCCACACAACCGGGACAGGGGATGGCTACACCTTC. The full variable domain, with the rest looked up from reference TRBV5-1 and TRBJ1-2, is KAGVTQTPRYLIKTRGQQVTLSCSPISGHRSVSWYQQTPGQGLQFLFEYFSETQRNKGNFPGRFSGRQFSNSRSEMNVSTLELGDSALYLCASHTTGTGDGYTFGSGTRLTVV.

This clonotype was counted ten times or more. The CDR3 DNA reads as TGTGCCAGCAGCCGGGGCCAAGAGACCCAGTACTTC. Amino acid sequence: CASSRGQETQYF. This chain joins TRBV12-3 or TRBV12-4 and TRBJ2-5; possible D gene TRBD2, 5 bases. V lost 6 bases and J lost 1, with 6 bases in between. The CDR3 loop spans 12 amino acids.

In this sample, this clonotype turned up many times. This chain connects TRBV11-3 to TRBJ2-3; D remains ambiguous. The CDR3 is 12 residues long. Germline CDR1 reads SGHNT; CDR2 reads YENEEA. V was pared by 8 bases and J by 1 base, with 7 bases between. The CDR3 region has the DNA TGTGCCAGCTCTAAGGGCACAGATACGCAGTATTTT. Translated: CASSKGTDTQYF.

This clonotype was seen at least ten times. The chain is built from TRBV19 and TRBJ2-7; no reliable D call. The germline V and J ends were trimmed by 1 base and 2 bases, with 12 bases remaining between them. Germline V gene sequence: CDR1 LNHDA, CDR2 SQIVND (reference sequence). The CDR3 length is 15 residues. The CDR3 spells CASSIVWQETYEQYF. CDR3 in DNA: TGTGCCAGTAGTATAGTCTGGCAGGAAACCTACGAGCAGTACTTC.

This clonotype was recorded a few times. The genes are TRBV20-1 and TRBJ1-2, with TRBD1 matching over 7 bases. The CDR3 runs 15 residues. The trim removed 0 bases at V and 0 bases at J, leaving 4 bases unmatched. CDR1 is DFQATT, CDR2 SNEGSKA, per germline (reference sequence). CDR3 sequence (DNA): TGCAGTGCTAGAGAGCAGGGGGGAGCTAACTATGGCTACACCTTC. Translation: CSAREQGGANYGYTF.

This clonotype occurred many times. The CDR3 nucleotides read TGTGCCAGCAGCTTATCTAACCCGGCGGGCGTTTACAATGAGCAGTTCTTC. Residues: CASSLSNPAGVYNEQFF. The chain links TRBV7-2 to TRBJ2-1, with D perhaps matching TRBD2 (5 bases). The CDR3 runs to 17 residues. Trimming cost V 2 bases and J 4 bases, with 18 bases left between them. Germline-derived CDR1 and CDR2 are SGHTA and FQGNSA. Full variable domain (remainder filled in from reference TRBV7-2 and TRBJ2-1): GAGVSQSPSNKVTEKGKDVELRCDPISGHTALYWYRQSLGQGLEFLIYFQGNSAPDKSGLPSDRFSAERTGGSVSTLTIQRTQQEDSAVYLCASSLSNPAGVYNEQFFGPGTRLTVL.

The J gene is TRBJ1-1, the V gene TRBV2, with 8 positions matching TRBD1. The CDR3 spans 15 residues. The germline CDR1 and CDR2 sequences are SNHLY and FYNNEI. V trimming: 3 bases; J trimming: 3 bases; junction bases outside the gene matches: 6. This CDR3 is CASSDLRGQYTEAFF. The CDR3 nucleotides read TGTGCCAGCAGTGACCTCAGGGGGCAGTACACTGAAGCTTTCTTT.

This clonotype was detected many times. V usage is TRBV15 and J usage is TRBJ2-7; tentative D call: TRBD2 (6 bases). The CDR3 covers 15 residues. Trimming removed 1 base from V and 0 bases from J, with 10 bases in between. Per the germline V gene, CDR1 is LNHNV and CDR2 is YYDKDF (reference sequence). This CDR3 reads CATSRGGVGSYEQYF. For the CDR3, the DNA is TGTGCCACCAGCAGAGGCGGGGTAGGCTCCTACGAGCAGTACTTC. The variable domain in full, completed from reference TRBV15 and TRBJ2-7, reads DAMVIQNPRYQVTQFGKPVTLSCSQTLNHNVMYWYQQKSSQAPKLLFHYYDKDFNNEADTPDNFQSRRPNTSFCFLDIRSPGLGDTAMYLCATSRGGVGSYEQYFGPGTRLTVT.

This clonotype turned up a few times. The chain has TRBV7-8 and TRBJ1-3, with 8 bases that match TRBD1. The CDR3 length is 16 residues. Germline V gene data show CDR1 as SGHVS and CDR2 as FQNEAQ. J gave up 0 bases and V 4 bases, and 5 bases lay outside the gene matches. The chain's CDR3 is CASSSWTGYSGNTIYF. The DNA for the CDR3 is TGTGCCAGCAGCTCGTGGACAGGGTACTCTGGAAACACCATATATTTT.

This clonotype has ten or more counts. The chain is built from TRBV5-1 and TRBJ2-1; 16 positions match TRBD2. This CDR3 has 17 residues. Looked up from germline, CDR1 is SGHRS and CDR2 is YFSETQ. J was trimmed by 6 bases and V by 3 bases; bases with no gene match: 6. CDR3 sequence (DNA): TGCGCCAGCAGCTCGGGACTAGCGGGAGGGCCTGGCAATGAGCAGTTCTTC. It codes for CASSSGLAGGPGNEQFF.

This clonotype was seen ten or more times. V is TRBV6-5 and J is TRBJ2-1; 7 nucleotides agree with TRBD1. CDR3 length equals 15 residues. Germline CDR1 is MNHEY and CDR2 is SVGAGI. Trimming took 0 bases from V and 6 from J; bases not matched to a gene: 5. This chain's CDR3 is CASSYSRDRINEQFF. CDR3 DNA sequence: TGTGCCAGCAGTTACTCCCGGGACAGAATCAATGAGCAGTTCTTC.

This clonotype was seen many times. The chain uses TRBV7-2 and TRBJ2-1; 9 positions match TRBD2. With 2 bases clipped from V and 9 bases from J, the junction kept 5 bases outside the gene matches. Germline V lookup: CDR1 SGHTA, CDR2 FQGNSA. The CDR3 has 14 residues. CDR3 in amino acids: CASSLWLAGSEQFF. For the CDR3, the DNA is TGTGCCAGCAGCTTATGGCTAGCGGGAAGTGAGCAGTTCTTC.

The table lists this clonotype with many counts. The rearrangement joins TRBV27 to TRBJ1-6; TRBD1 aligns across 8 bases. The CDR3 totals 12 residues. Germline assignment: CDR1 MNHEY and CDR2 SMNVEV (reference sequence). V shed 8 bases and J 13 bases; nucleotides not matched to a gene: 7. For the CDR3, the DNA is TGTGCCAGCTGTGACAGGGGCAAGCCCCTCCACTTT. Translation: CASCDRGKPLHF.

The table lists this clonotype with a few counts. In DNA, the CDR3 is TGTGCCAGCCCCGCGGGGAAAATTCCCCCTCAAGAGACCCAGTACTTC. Translating gives CASPAGKIPPQETQYF. This rearrangement joins TRBV19 to TRBJ2-5; perhaps TRBD2 as D (6 bases). The CDR3 loop spans 16 amino acids. CDR1 LNHDA and CDR2 SQIVND come from the germline V gene (reference sequence). Deletions cut 9 bases from V and 2 bases from J, with 22 bases between.

At least ten counts were recorded for this clonotype. CDR3 sequence (DNA): TGTGCCAGCAGTTACCACATCCCGGGACAGGGAGATTCACCCCTCCACTTT. This gives the protein CASSYHIPGQGDSPLHF. The chain employs TRBV6-5 and TRBJ1-6; 9 bases line up with TRBD1. The V gene's germline CDR1 is MNHEY and CDR2 SVGAGI. With 2 bases clipped from V and 8 bases from J, the junction kept 10 bases outside the gene matches. The CDR3 spans 17 residues.

This clonotype rates as medium-sized. The gene calls are TRBV5-1 and TRBJ1-3; no clear D. Germline lookup yields CDR1 SGHRS and CDR2 YFSETQ. The CDR3 is made up of 15 amino acids. V gave up 4 bases and J gave up 0 bases, with 11 bases separating them. DNA for the CDR3: TGCGCCAGCAGCCCGGATCCGAGCTCTGGAAACACCATATATTTT. Protein: CASSPDPSSGNTIYF.

This clonotype was seen more than once but under ten times. The chain links TRBV19 to TRBJ1-5; D remains ambiguous. The CDR3 has 13 amino acids. Germline V gene sequence: CDR1 LNHDA, CDR2 SQIVND (reference sequence). With 7 bases removed from V and 5 bases from J, the gap between germline ends came to 12 bases. The CDR3 DNA reads TGTGCCAGTAAAGATAATCCGGATCAGCCCCAGCATTTT. It translates to CASKDNPDQPQHF. Together with reference TRBV19 and TRBJ1-5, the CDR3 gives the full variable domain: DGGITQSPKYLFRKEGQNVTLSCEQNLNHDAMYWYRQDPGQGLRLIYYSQIVNDFQKGDIAEGYSVSREKKESFPLTVTSAQKNPTAFYLCASKDNPDQPQHFGDGTRLSIL.

There are many counts of this clonotype. The chain recombines TRBV30 with TRBJ1-6; TRBD1 aligns across 8 bases. This CDR3 contains 15 residues. V shed 4 bases, J shed 4 bases, and the junction held 6 bases outside the gene matches. The germline V gene has CDR1 GTSNPN and CDR2 SVGIG (reference sequence). This CDR3 reads CAWNVNRGYNSPLHF. The CDR3 region has the DNA TGTGCCTGGAATGTGAACAGGGGGTATAATTCACCCCTCCACTTT.

This clonotype was picked up many times. CDR3 sequence: CASGFPAAGPEDTQYF. In DNA, the CDR3 is TGTGCTAGTGGTTTCCCCGCGGCGGGACCCGAGGATACGCAGTATTTT. The chain has TRBV12-5 and TRBJ2-3, with D maybe TRBD2 (6 bases). Germline values: CDR1 LGHNT, CDR2 FRNRAP. This CDR3 is 16 amino acids long. Deletions cut 3 bases from V and 6 bases from J, with 19 bases between.

This clonotype was seen repeatedly, ten times or more. The chain joins TRBV21-1 to TRBJ2-5; no check of the table's D call, TRBD1, against the DNA was made. TRBV21-1 is recorded as a pseudogene. This CDR3 comprises 13 residues. The CDR3 region has the DNA TGTGCCAGCAGCAAACAGGGCCAAGAGACCCAGTACTTC. It encodes CASSKQGQETQYF.

This clonotype was observed at least ten times. The chain links TRBV15 to TRBJ2-7; 10 bases fit TRBD1. CDR3 size: 15 residues. The V segment lost 0 bases and the J segment 7 bases; nucleotides outside the gene matches: 6. The germline V gene has CDR1 LNHNV and CDR2 YYDKDF (reference sequence). The DNA of the CDR3 is TGTGCCACCAGCAGAGACACGCGGACAGGGGGTGAGCAGTACTTC. Protein sequence: CATSRDTRTGGEQYF.

This chain links TRBV10-3 with TRBJ1-4, with D hard to call. Germline V gene lookup returns CDR1 ENHRY and CDR2 SYGVKD. The CDR3 covers 13 residues. Trimming stripped 5 bases from V and 7 bases from J, with 11 bases between. The CDR3 region has the DNA TGTGCCATCAGTCCCGGGCGGCCTGAAAAACTGTTTTTT. This sequence encodes CAISPGRPEKLFF.